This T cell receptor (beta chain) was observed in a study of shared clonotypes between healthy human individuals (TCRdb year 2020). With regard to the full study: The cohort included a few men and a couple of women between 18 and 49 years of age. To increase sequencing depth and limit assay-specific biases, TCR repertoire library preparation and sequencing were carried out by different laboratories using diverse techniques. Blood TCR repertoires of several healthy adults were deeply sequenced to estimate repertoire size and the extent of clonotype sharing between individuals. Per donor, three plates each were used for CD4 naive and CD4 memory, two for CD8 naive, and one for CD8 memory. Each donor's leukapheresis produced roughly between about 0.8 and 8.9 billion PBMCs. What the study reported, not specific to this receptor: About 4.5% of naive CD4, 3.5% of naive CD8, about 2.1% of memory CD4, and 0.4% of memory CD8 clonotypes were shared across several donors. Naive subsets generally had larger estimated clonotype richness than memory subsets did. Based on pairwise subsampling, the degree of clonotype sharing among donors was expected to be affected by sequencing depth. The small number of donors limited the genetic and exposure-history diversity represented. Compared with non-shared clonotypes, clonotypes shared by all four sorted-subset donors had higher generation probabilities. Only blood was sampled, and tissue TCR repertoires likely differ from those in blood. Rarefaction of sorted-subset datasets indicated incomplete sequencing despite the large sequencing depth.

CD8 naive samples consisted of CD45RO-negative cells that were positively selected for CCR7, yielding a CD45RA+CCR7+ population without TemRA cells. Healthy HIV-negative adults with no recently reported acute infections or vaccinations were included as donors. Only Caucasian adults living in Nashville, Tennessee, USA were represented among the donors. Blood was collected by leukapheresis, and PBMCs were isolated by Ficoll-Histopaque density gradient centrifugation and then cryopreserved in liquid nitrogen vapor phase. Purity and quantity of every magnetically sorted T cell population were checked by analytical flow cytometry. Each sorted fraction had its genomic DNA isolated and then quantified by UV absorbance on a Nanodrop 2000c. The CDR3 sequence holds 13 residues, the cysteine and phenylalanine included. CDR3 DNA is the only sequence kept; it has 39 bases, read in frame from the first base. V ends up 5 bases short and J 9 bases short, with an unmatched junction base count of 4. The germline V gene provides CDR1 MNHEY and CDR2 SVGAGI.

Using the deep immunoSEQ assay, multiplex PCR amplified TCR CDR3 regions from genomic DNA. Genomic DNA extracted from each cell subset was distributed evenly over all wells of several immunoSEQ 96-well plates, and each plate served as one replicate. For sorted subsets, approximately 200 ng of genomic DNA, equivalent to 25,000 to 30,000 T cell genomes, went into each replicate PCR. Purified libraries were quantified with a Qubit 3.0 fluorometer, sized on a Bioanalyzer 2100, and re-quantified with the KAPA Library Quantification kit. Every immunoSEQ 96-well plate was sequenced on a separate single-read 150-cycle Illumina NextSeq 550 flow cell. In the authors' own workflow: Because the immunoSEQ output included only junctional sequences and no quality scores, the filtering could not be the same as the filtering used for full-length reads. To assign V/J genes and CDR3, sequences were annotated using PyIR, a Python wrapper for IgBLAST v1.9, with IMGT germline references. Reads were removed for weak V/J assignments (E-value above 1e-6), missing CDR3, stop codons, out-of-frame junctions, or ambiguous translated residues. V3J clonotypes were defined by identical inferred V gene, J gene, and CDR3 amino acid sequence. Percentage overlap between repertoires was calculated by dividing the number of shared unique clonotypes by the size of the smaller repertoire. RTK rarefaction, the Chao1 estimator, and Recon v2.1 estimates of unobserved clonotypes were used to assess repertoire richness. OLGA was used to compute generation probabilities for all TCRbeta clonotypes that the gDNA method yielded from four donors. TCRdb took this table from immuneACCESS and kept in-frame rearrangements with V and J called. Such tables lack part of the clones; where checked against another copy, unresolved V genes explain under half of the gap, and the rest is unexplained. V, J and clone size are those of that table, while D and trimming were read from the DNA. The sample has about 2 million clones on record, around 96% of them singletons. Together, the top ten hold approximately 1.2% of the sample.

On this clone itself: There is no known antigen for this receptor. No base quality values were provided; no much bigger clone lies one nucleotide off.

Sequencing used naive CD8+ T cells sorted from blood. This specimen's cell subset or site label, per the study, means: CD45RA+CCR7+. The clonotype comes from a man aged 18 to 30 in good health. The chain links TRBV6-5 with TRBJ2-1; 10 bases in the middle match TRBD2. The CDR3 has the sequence CASSSGRATEQFF. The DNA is TGTGCCAGCAGTAGCGGGAGGGCCACTGAGCAGTTCTTC.